This entry lists 25 T cell receptor beta chains sequenced from one sample in a study of shared clonotypes between healthy human individuals. Sequencing was performed with immunoSEQ multiplex PCR; in TCRdb, only in-frame clones are kept and a portion is missing. The sample consists of some 790,000 clones, 55% to 75% of them appearing once. The sample was memory CD4+ T cells sorted from blood. Subset denoted: CD45RA-negative fraction. The receptors here all came from a woman aged 25 to 45 in good health.

With respect to this clone: At the DNA level, this CDR3 is encoded by other sequences in the same sample as well. V usage is TRBV11-2 and J usage is TRBJ1-2; 8 positions match TRBD1. The CDR3 loop spans 14 amino acids. CDR1 is SGHAT, CDR2 FQNNGV, per germline. J gave up 7 bases and V 1 base, and 5 bases lay outside the gene matches. The CDR3 protein is CASSLGQGASGYTF. The CDR3 DNA is TGTGCCAGCAGCTTAGGTCAGGGGGCTAGTGGCTACACCTTC.

The V call is TRBV10-3, the J call TRBJ2-7; 12 nucleotides agree with TRBD1. CDR1 and CDR2 from the germline V gene are ENHRY and SYGVKD. This CDR3 contains 14 residues. The V gene end was trimmed by 6 bases and the J gene end by 5 bases; junction bases not matched to a gene: 5. The CDR3 region has the DNA TGTGCCATCAGCCGGGGACAGGGGGCCGACGAGCAGTACTTC. This codes for CAISRGQGADEQYF.

This clone has a handful of counts. The chain carries TRBV7-9 and TRBJ1-1; D uncertain. Germline V gene sequence: CDR1 SEHNR, CDR2 FQNEAQ (reference sequence). Trimming cost V 1 base and J 7 bases, with 7 bases left between them. The CDR3 length is 12 residues. The CDR3 DNA reads as TGTGCCAGCAGCTTAGTATCCGTTGAAGCTTTCTTT. It specifies CASSLVSVEAFF.

The J gene is TRBJ2-5, the V gene TRBV7-2, with D possibly being TRBD1 (5 bases). Germline CDR1 reads SGHTA; CDR2 reads FQGNSA. V gave up 6 bases and J gave up 1 base, with 9 bases separating them. The CDR3 is 13 amino acids. The CDR3 loop reads CASSRQFQETQYF. For the CDR3, the DNA is TGTGCCAGCAGTAGACAGTTCCAAGAGACCCAGTACTTC.

This sequence joins TRBV9 and TRBJ2-1, with 9 bases that match TRBD1. The CDR3 has 14 amino acids. Germline V gene lookup returns CDR1 SGDLS and CDR2 YYNGEE. Losses at the gene ends were 3 bases for V and 7 bases for J; bases not matched to a gene: 5. The CDR3 loop reads CASSATGGINEQFF. CDR3 in DNA: TGTGCCAGCAGCGCTACAGGGGGCATAAATGAGCAGTTCTTC. The whole variable domain, remainder taken from reference TRBV9 and TRBJ2-1, is DSGVTQTPKHLITATGQRVTLRCSPRSGDLSVYWYQQSLDQGLQFLIQYYNGEERAKGNILERFSAQQFPDLHSELNLSSLELGDSALYFCASSATGGINEQFFGPGTRLTVL.

The chain uses TRBV7-7 and TRBJ2-5; tentative D call: TRBD2 (5 bases). V was pared by 5 bases and J by 2 bases, with 9 bases between. CDR3 length equals 13 residues. Germline CDR1 reads SSHAT; CDR2 reads FNYEAQ (reference sequence). The CDR3 bases are TGTGCCAGCAGCAGGCGGACTCAAGAGACCCAGTACTTC. Translating gives CASSRRTQETQYF.

As concerns this clone: Different DNA sequences within this sample yield the same CDR3. The chain carries TRBV5-1 and TRBJ2-3; D call uncertain. The germline V and J ends were trimmed by 4 bases and 0 bases, with 3 bases remaining between them. CDR1 and CDR2 from the germline V gene are SGHRS and YFSETQ. The CDR3 runs to 12 residues. CDR3 sequence reads: CASSLSTDTQYF. For the CDR3, the DNA is TGCGCCAGCAGCCTCAGCACAGATACGCAGTATTTT.

The V gene is TRBV7-7, the J gene TRBJ2-5; a possible D gene is TRBD2 (7 bases). The CDR3 is 14 amino acids. Germline V gene data show CDR1 as SSHAT and CDR2 as FNYEAQ (reference sequence). V was clipped by 4 bases and J by 5 bases, with 14 bases between them. The chain's CDR3 is CASSSFGRGETQYF. The CDR3 nucleotides are TGTGCCAGCAGCTCCTTTGGGAGGGGGGAGACCCAGTACTTC.

This chain uses TRBV6-1 with TRBJ2-7, with TRBD1 matching 9 bases. The CDR3 runs to 16 residues. Germline lookup yields CDR1 MNHNS and CDR2 SASEGT. Losses at the gene ends were 4 bases for V and 3 bases for J; bases not matched to a gene: 10. CDR3 in DNA: TGTGCCAGCAGTGCGATGCCGGGACAGGGCGTCTACGAGCAGTACTTC. This translates into CASSAMPGQGVYEQYF.

The chain employs TRBV19 and TRBJ2-3; D ambiguous. Germline V gives CDR1 LNHDA, CDR2 SQIVND (reference sequence). V lost 3 bases to trimming and J lost 10 bases, with 14 bases between them. The CDR3 consists of 13 residues. This CDR3 reads CASSMPPGEAQYF. In nucleotides, the CDR3 is TGTGCCAGTAGTATGCCCCCAGGCGAAGCGCAGTATTTT.

This clone was recorded many times. This rearrangement joins TRBV7-2 to TRBJ2-1; maybe TRBD1 (5 bases). In germline, CDR1 is SGHTA, CDR2 FQGNSA. Trimming left V 1 base short and J 7 bases short, with 14 bases between. CDR3 length: 15 residues. In DNA form, the CDR3 reads TGTGCCAGCAGCTTAGGCCGACGTCAGGGAAATGAGCAGTTCTTC. This gives the protein CASSLGRRQGNEQFF.

V is TRBV5-1 and J is TRBJ1-2; 11 bases are shared with TRBD1. Germline values: CDR1 SGHRS, CDR2 YFSETQ. J lost 6 bases, V lost 4 bases, and 2 bases had no gene match. The CDR3 is 13 amino acids. In DNA, the CDR3 is TGCGCCAGCAGCACGGGACAGGGGGATGGCTACACCTTC. Its translation: CASSTGQGDGYTF.

The V call is TRBV19, the J call TRBJ1-1; 8 bases agree with TRBD1. Germline values: CDR1 LNHDA, CDR2 SQIVND (reference sequence). The V gene end was trimmed by 10 bases and the J gene end by 4 bases; junction bases not matched to a gene: 5. This CDR3 contains 12 residues. The CDR3 region is CATDRVGTEAFF. The CDR3 DNA follows: TGTGCCACGGACAGGGTCGGCACTGAAGCTTTCTTT.

V and J are TRBV7-3 and TRBJ2-3; no clear D. Germline V CDR1 and CDR2: SGHTA, FQGTGA. The length of the CDR3 is 13 residues. V was cut by 1 base and J by 1 base, with 3 bases left in between. The CDR3, as DNA: TGTGCCAGCAGCTTAATCGGCACAGATACGCAGTATTTT. It translates to CASSLIGTDTQYF.

The chain employs TRBV14 and TRBJ2-7, with 11 bases identical to TRBD2. This CDR3 is built from 16 residues. Germline values: CDR1 SGHDN, CDR2 FVKESK. V lost 1 base to trimming and J lost 3 bases; unmatched junction nucleotides: 5. CDR3 sequence (DNA): TGTGCCAGCAGCCAAGGAGGGACTAGCGGACGCTACGAGCAGTACTTC. It encodes CASSQGGTSGRYEQYF.

The chain carries TRBV19 and TRBJ1-5; D gene uncertain. Trimming left V 3 bases short and J 4 bases short, with 7 bases between. Germline V gives CDR1 LNHDA, CDR2 SQIVND (reference sequence). There are 13 residues in the CDR3. The CDR3 loop reads CASSIATNQPQHF. In DNA, the CDR3 is TGTGCCAGTAGTATTGCCACTAATCAGCCCCAGCATTTT.

The chain joins TRBV28 to TRBJ1-2; a possible D gene is TRBD1 (6 bases). CDR1 is MDHEN and CDR2 is SYDVKM in the germline V gene. This CDR3 is built from 13 residues. V was trimmed by 6 bases and J by 3 bases, leaving 11 bases between them. Here the CDR3 reads CASRGGGHYGYTF. CDR3 nucleotides: TGTGCCAGCAGGGGTGGGGGGCACTATGGCTACACCTTC.

This chain connects TRBV5-4 to TRBJ1-4; 9 bases align to TRBD1. The CDR3 totals 13 residues. V was clipped by 5 bases and J by 7 bases; unmatched bases: 3. CDR1 and CDR2 (germline): SGHNT, YYREEE (reference sequence). CDR3 DNA sequence: TGTGCCAGCAGACAACAGGGGGCTGAAAAACTGTTTTTT. It specifies CASRQQGAEKLFF.

As DNA, the CDR3 is TGCAGCACCAACAGGGTTTGGGATGGCTACACCTTC. This encodes CSTNRVWDGYTF. The V and J genes are TRBV29-1 and TRBJ1-2; D may be TRBD1 (6 bases). Germline V gene sequence: CDR1 SQVTM, CDR2 ANQGSEA. The CDR3 length is 12 residues. V lost 8 bases to trimming and J lost 6 bases, with 16 bases between them.

The rearrangement links TRBV15 to TRBJ2-7; 14 nucleotides match TRBD2. The CDR3 consists of 18 residues. Losses at the gene ends were 1 base for V and 5 bases for J; bases not matched to a gene: 10. CDR1 and CDR2 (germline): LNHNV, YYDKDF (reference sequence). The CDR3 DNA sequence: TGTGCCACCAGCAGAGGTCCGGGGACTAGCGGGAGAATCGACGAGCAGTACTTC. Amino acid sequence: CATSRGPGTSGRIDEQYF.

The chain uses TRBV10-2 and TRBJ1-5, with 9 bases lining up with TRBD1. Germline V CDR1 and CDR2: WSHSY, SAAADI. J gave up 0 bases and V 10 bases, and 4 bases lay outside the gene matches. This CDR3 spans 14 amino acids. The CDR3 region is CATTGGLSNQPQHF. The CDR3 region has the DNA TGCGCCACAACAGGGGGCCTTAGCAATCAGCCCCAGCATTTT.

The chain links TRBV7-3 to TRBJ2-1, with D perhaps matching TRBD1 (6 bases). The CDR3 has 15 amino acids. With 2 bases removed from V and 0 bases from J, the gap between germline ends came to 8 bases. CDR1 is SGHTA, CDR2 FQGTGA, per germline. The CDR3 is CASSLGTSSYNEQFF. DNA of the CDR3: TGTGCCAGCAGCTTAGGGACAAGCTCCTACAATGAGCAGTTCTTC.

J is TRBJ2-3 and V is TRBV5-4, with D unresolved. Germline V gene data show CDR1 as SGHNT and CDR2 as YYREEE (reference sequence). CDR3 length: 14 amino acids. V lost 0 bases, J lost 4 bases, and 9 bases lay in between. The CDR3 spells CASSLVTIPDTQYF. The CDR3 nucleotides read TGTGCCAGCAGCTTGGTGACAATTCCAGATACGCAGTATTTT. The full variable domain, completed using reference TRBV5-4 and TRBJ2-3, is ETGVTQSPTHLIKTRGQQVTLRCSSQSGHNTVSWYQQALGQGPQFIFQYYREEENGRGNFPPRFSGLQFPNYSSELNVNALELDDSALYLCASSLVTIPDTQYFGPGTRLTVL.

This clone was seen once. J is TRBJ2-2 and V is TRBV7-9; D might be TRBD2 (6 bases). Germline CDR1 reads SEHNR; CDR2 reads FQNEAQ (reference sequence). V lost 4 bases, J lost 6 bases, and 15 bases lay in between. The CDR3 spans 15 residues. The chain's CDR3 is CASSSLLASSGELFF. CDR3 coding DNA: TGTGCCAGCAGCTCCCTACTAGCCTCCTCCGGGGAGCTGTTTTTT.

J is TRBJ2-2 and V is TRBV7-2; the match to TRBD2 covers 7 bases. V lost 2 bases and J lost 5; bases outside the gene matches: 8. This CDR3 is built from 16 residues. The germline V gene has CDR1 SGHTA and CDR2 FQGNSA. The CDR3 protein is CASSLWGGSRTGELFF. CDR3 DNA sequence: TGTGCCAGCAGCTTATGGGGCGGGAGTCGTACCGGGGAGCTGTTTTTT.